This record concerns one T cell receptor (beta chain) sequence. A single base separates this from a much larger clone, so it may be a read error. The CDR3 covers 14 residues. CDR1 is WSHSY, CDR2 SAAADI, per germline. The junction had 5 bases not matched to a gene; V was cut back by 8 bases and J by 0 bases. Samples came from patients with localized non-small cell lung adenocarcinoma. TCRdb recomputed calls from the PCR reads with MiXCR, one row per CDR3 protein. The sample records under 20,000 distinct CDR3 sequences, roughly half being singletons. This sample is part of a study of CD4 and CD8 cells across lung adenocarcinoma regions.

The clonotype was recovered from a female donor with lung adenocarcinoma. The CD4 and CD8 labels of this study may be unreliable. The chain joins TRBV10-2 to TRBJ2-3; TRBD2 matches 7 bases. Sequencing used CD8+ T cells from the center of a lung tumor. Here the CDR3 DNA reads TGCGCCAGCGGTGCCGGGAGGAGCACAGATACGCAGTATTTT. This codes for CASGAGRSTDTQYF.